The 11 T cell receptor beta chains given below trace back to one sample, sequenced in a study of CD8 T cells in Susac syndrome. Random hexamers were used to reverse transcribe the RNA input (roughly 0.5 to 1 ug). In TCRdb, the immunoSEQ multiplex PCR reads were re-called with MiXCR into one record per CDR3 protein. This sample has about 100,000 distinct CDR3 sequences; roughly 96% occur once, and the top ten carry 0.3%. The sample consisted of CD8+ T cells from PBMCs. The receptor source for this set is a human donor with Susac syndrome.

This chain joins TRBV13 and TRBJ2-7, with a tentative D call TRBD1 (6 bases). CDR1 is PRHDT and CDR2 is FYEKMQ in the germline V gene (reference sequence). The CDR3 contains 14 residues. The germline V and J ends were trimmed by 5 bases and 2 bases, with 13 bases remaining between them. CDR3 bases: TGTGCCAGCAGCAGCCCCACAGGGCCCTACGAGCAGTACTTC. Its protein product is CASSSPTGPYEQYF.

This rearrangement joins TRBV19 to TRBJ1-5, with D unclear. CDR1 and CDR2 from the germline V gene are LNHDA and SQIVND (reference sequence). The CDR3 covers 14 residues. V dropped 9 bases and J dropped 4 bases, with 16 bases sitting between them. CDR3 sequence (DNA): TGTGCCAGCACCCCGACTAGTGGAAATCAGCCCCAGCATTTT. Translation gives CASTPTSGNQPQHF.

This chain links TRBV9 with TRBJ2-2, with no clear D. Per the germline V gene, CDR1 is SGDLS and CDR2 is YYNGEE. V gave up 5 bases and J gave up 4 bases, with 9 bases separating them. The CDR3 consists of 13 residues. The CDR3 protein is CASRAPGTGELFF. In nucleotides, the CDR3 is TGTGCCAGCAGGGCCCCCGGCACCGGGGAGCTGTTTTTT.

CDR3 sequence (DNA): TGTGCCAGCAAGCGGGAGGGGGCGAACGGGGAGCTGTTTTTT. Amino acid sequence: CASKREGANGELFF. The chain carries TRBV21-1 and TRBJ2-2; the table assigns TRBD2, which was not confirmed against the DNA. TRBV21-1 is listed as a pseudogene. CDR3 size: 14 residues.

This sequence joins TRBV20-1 and TRBJ1-2; D possibly corresponds to TRBD1 (5 bases). The germline V gene encodes CDR1 DFQATT and CDR2 SNEGSKA (reference sequence). The V and J ends lost 1 base and 8 bases respectively, with 20 bases between them. The CDR3 runs to 15 residues. CDR3 bases: TGCAGTGCTAGAGGCCCCGCAGGGAATCTCGGCGGCTACACCTTC. Protein: CSARGPAGNLGGYTF.

The chain carries TRBV20-1 and TRBJ2-7; D call uncertain. V shed 6 bases and J shed 0 bases, with 18 bases lying between them. This CDR3 region has 15 residues. Germline CDR1 DFQATT, CDR2 SNEGSKA (reference sequence). The CDR3 here is CSALCPDLDSYEQYF. The CDR3 DNA is TGCAGTGCACTATGTCCAGACTTGGACTCCTACGAGCAGTACTTC.

V and J are TRBV20-1 and TRBJ1-3; D remains unclear. This CDR3 contains 17 residues. V lost 0 bases, J lost 0 bases, and 15 bases lay in between. Germline CDR1 is DFQATT and CDR2 is SNEGSKA (reference sequence). The CDR3 sequence is CSARDQSVRGSGNTIYF. The CDR3 nucleotides read TGCAGTGCTAGAGACCAGTCCGTCCGGGGCTCTGGAAACACCATATATTTT.

The chain employs TRBV5-6 and TRBJ1-2, with D unclear. Trimming shortened V by 4 bases and J by 8 bases, and 18 bases separated the two germline ends. The CDR3 is made up of 14 amino acids. Germline CDR1 is SGHDT and CDR2 is YYEEEE. The DNA of the CDR3 is TGTGCCAGCAGCGTGTCGGCGAGTCCAACGGGCTACACCTTC. It yields the protein CASSVSASPTGYTF.

This clonotype was recorded a few times. The rearrangement joins TRBV6-2 or TRBV6-3 to TRBJ2-5; TRBD2 matches at 9 bases. In germline, CDR1 is MNHEY, CDR2 SVGEGT. The V gene end was trimmed by 0 bases and the J gene end by 2 bases; junction bases not matched to a gene: 19. CDR3 length: 21 amino acids. The CDR3 DNA follows: TGTGCCAGCAGTTACTCGATAAAGTCGACTAGCGGCTTTCTGGGACAAGAGACCCAGTACTTC. This sequence encodes CASSYSIKSTSGFLGQETQYF.

The gene calls are TRBV29-1 and TRBJ2-1, with TRBD2 matching 11 bases. The germline V gene has CDR1 SQVTM and CDR2 ANQGSEA. Trimming cost V 4 bases and J 0 bases; bases outside gene matches: 2. There are 15 residues in the CDR3. In DNA, the CDR3 is TGCAGCGTTGCGACTAGCGGGACCTCCTACAATGAGCAGTTCTTC. This translates into CSVATSGTSYNEQFF.

The gene calls are TRBV19 and TRBJ2-1; TRBD2 matches 11 bases. The germline CDR1 and CDR2 sequences are LNHDA and SQIVND (reference sequence). V lost 4 bases, J lost 7 bases, and 6 bases stayed unmatched. The CDR3 is 15 amino acids. The CDR3 sequence: CASSTLAGVSNEQFF. CDR3 in DNA: TGTGCCAGTAGTACACTAGCGGGAGTATCTAATGAGCAGTTCTTC.